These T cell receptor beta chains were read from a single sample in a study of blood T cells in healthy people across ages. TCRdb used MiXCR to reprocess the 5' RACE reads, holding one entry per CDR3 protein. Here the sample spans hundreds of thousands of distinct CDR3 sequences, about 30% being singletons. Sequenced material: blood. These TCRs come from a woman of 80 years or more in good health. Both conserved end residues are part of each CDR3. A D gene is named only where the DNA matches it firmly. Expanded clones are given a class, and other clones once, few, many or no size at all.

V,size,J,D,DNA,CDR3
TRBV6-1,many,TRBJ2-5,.,TGTGCCAGCAGTAGGGGCCTGAAAGAGACCCAGTACTTC,CASSRGLKETQYF
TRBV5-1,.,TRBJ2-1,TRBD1,TGCGCCAGCAGAAAATCCGGGACATTGTGGGGACAGGGCCTCAATGAGCAGTTCTTC,CASRKSGTLWGQGLNEQFF
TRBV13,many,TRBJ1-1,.,TGTGCCAGCAGCTTAAGGGTAGGACAGATGGCCACTGAAGCTTTCTTT,CASSLRVGQMATEAFF
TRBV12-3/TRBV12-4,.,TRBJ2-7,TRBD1,TGTGCCAGCAGTTTTGGGGACAGGGAAGGCGAGCAGTACTTC,CASSFGDREGEQYF
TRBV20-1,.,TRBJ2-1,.,TGCAGTACTACAAGACAGCCTCCCTCCTACAATGAGCAGTTCTTC,CSTTRQPPSYNEQFF
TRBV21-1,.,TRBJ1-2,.,TGTGCCAGCATTCCTGGCGCAGGGACTCACCCTATACCTAACTATGGCTACACCTTC,CASIPGAGTHPIPNYGYTF
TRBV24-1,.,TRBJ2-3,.,TGCGCCACCAGTGATCCTGGGGCGAACAGCACAGATGCGCAGTATTTT,CATSDPGANSTDAQYF
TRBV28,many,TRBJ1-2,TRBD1,TGTGCCAGCACCGAGGGACAGGTTTATGGCTACACCTTC,CASTEGQVYGYTF
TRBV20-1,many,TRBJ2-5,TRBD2,TGCAGTGCTAGAGTCGGTAGCGGGGTAGAAGAGACCCAGTACTTC,CSARVGSGVEETQYF
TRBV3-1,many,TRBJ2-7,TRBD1,TGTGCCAGCAGCACGGGACAGGGACCGTACGAGCAGTACTTC,CASSTGQGPYEQYF
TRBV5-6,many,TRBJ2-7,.,TGTGCCAGCAGCCCCTCGGGACCTACATCCTACGAGCAGTACTTC,CASSPSGPTSYEQYF
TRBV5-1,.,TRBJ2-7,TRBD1,TGCGCCAGCAGCTTAACCGGGACAGGGTTGTACCACTACGAGCAGTACTTC,CASSLTGTGLYHYEQYF
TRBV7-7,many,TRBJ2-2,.,TGTGCTAGCAGCCGGGCCACGAACACCGGGGAGCTGTTTTTT,CASSRATNTGELFF
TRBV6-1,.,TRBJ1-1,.,TGTGCCAGCAGTAAAACAGAATTGAACACTGAAGCTTTCTTT,CASSKTELNTEAFF
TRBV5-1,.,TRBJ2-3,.,TGCGCCAGCTCGACAGAAGAAGATACGCAGTATTTT,CASSTEEDTQYF
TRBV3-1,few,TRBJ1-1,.,TGTGCCAGCAGCCAAGGATCGTTAACTGAAGCTTTCTTT,CASSQGSLTEAFF
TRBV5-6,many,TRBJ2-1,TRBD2,TGTGCCAGCAGCTTAATGACTAGCGGGGTACTCTATGAGCAGTTCTTC,CASSLMTSGVLYEQFF
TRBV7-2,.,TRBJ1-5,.,TGTGCCAGCAGCCGAGACGGATCTAGCACAGATACACAGCATTTT,CASSRDGSSTDTQHF
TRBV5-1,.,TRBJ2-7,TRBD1,TGCGCCAGCAGCAACACAGGGGGGAGCTCCTACGAGCAGTACTTC,CASSNTGGSSYEQYF
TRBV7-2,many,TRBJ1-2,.,TGTGCCAGCAGCAAGGACACCGGCCACTATGGCTACACCTTC,CASSKDTGHYGYTF
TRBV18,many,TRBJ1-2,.,TGTGCCAGCTCACCAATAACAGCGCCGGATGGCTACACCTTC,CASSPITAPDGYTF
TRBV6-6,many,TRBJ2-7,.,TGTGCCAGCAGTTACTCAGGGGAGAGTGGCTACGAGCAGTACTTC,CASSYSGESGYEQYF
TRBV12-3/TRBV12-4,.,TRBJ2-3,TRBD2,TGTGCCAGCAGTGAACATAGCGGGAGGCTAGATACGCAGTATTTT,CASSEHSGRLDTQYF
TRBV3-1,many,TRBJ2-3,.,TGTGCCAGCAGCCCCAGGGGCCTCACAGATACGCAGTATTTT,CASSPRGLTDTQYF
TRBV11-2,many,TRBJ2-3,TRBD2,TGTGCCAGCAGCTTAGGCCACTCGGCGGGGGGCACAGATACGCAGTATTTT,CASSLGHSAGGTDTQYF
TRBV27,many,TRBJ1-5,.,TGTGCCAGCAGTCCGCCCGCGGGAACGAATCAGCCCCAGCATTTT,CASSPPAGTNQPQHF
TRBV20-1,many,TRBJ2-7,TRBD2,TGCAGTGCTAGAGATATAGGGCCTAGCGGGACACACGCCTACGAGCAGTACTTC,CSARDIGPSGTHAYEQYF
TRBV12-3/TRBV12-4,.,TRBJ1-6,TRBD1,TGTGCCGGCAGTCGTAGGACAGGGGGTTCACCCCTCCACTTT,CAGSRRTGGSPLHF
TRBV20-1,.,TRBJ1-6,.,TGCAGTGTAATGGGGGCTATGGATAATTCACCCCTCCACTTT,CSVMGAMDNSPLHF
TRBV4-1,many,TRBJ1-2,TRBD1,TGCGCCAGCAGCCAAGGGACAGGGTTTGGCTACACCTTC,CASSQGTGFGYTF
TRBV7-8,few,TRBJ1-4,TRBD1,TGTGCCAGCAGCTTTTGGACAGGGGATGAAAAACTGTTTTTT,CASSFWTGDEKLFF
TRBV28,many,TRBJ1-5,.,TGTGCCAGCCAGGGAGGCAATCAGCCCCAGCATTTT,CASQGGNQPQHF
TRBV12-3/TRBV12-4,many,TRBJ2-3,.,TGTGCCAGCAGTGGCCTTGGCGCAGATACGCAGTATTTT,CASSGLGADTQYF
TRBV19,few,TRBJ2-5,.,TGTGCCAGTAGTATTGGAGTCGTAGGAGAGACCCAGTACTTC,CASSIGVVGETQYF
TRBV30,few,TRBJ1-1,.,TGTGCCGGGGGAGATAAGCATTATACTGAAGCTTTCTTT,CAGGDKHYTEAFF
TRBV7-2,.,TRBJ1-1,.,TGTGGCAGCAGCCTGCGTGAGAGGGCTGAAGCTTTCTTT,CGSSLRERAEAFF
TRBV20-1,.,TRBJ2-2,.,TGCAGTGCTAGAGATCCCCGACTTGGAGGATCCGGGGAGCTGTTTTTT,CSARDPRLGGSGELFF
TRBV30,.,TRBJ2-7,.,TGTGCCCTGAGGGTTGTCCCATCCTACGAGCAGTACTTC,CALRVVPSYEQYF
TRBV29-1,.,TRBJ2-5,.,TGCAGCGCCTGCCCGGACGTAACAGAGACCCAGTACTTC,CSACPDVTETQYF
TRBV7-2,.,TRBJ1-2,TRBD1,TGTGCCAGCAGCGGGACAGGGGGCGAGTATGGCTACACCTTC,CASSGTGGEYGYTF
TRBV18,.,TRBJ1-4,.,TGTGCCAGCTCACCAGAGATCCCCCGTGGAAATGAAAAACTGTTTTTT,CASSPEIPRGNEKLFF
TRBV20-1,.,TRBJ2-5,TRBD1,TGCAGTGCTTACCGGGACAGCCCTACCCAGTACTTC,CSAYRDSPTQYF
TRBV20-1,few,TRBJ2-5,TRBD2,TGCAGTGCTAGAGGTTTGGGGACTAGCGTGACGACCCAGTACTTC,CSARGLGTSVTTQYF
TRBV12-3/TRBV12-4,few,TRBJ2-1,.,TGTGCCAGCAGCCTTAACATAGTTGCGCAGTTCTTC,CASSLNIVAQFF
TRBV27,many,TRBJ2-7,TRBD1,TGTGCCAGCAGTTTATCCACCCGCCCAGGGGGTCGGGGCGAGCAGTACTTC,CASSLSTRPGGRGEQYF
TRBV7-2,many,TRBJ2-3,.,TGTGCCAGCAGCTTAGTGGGACTCAAAACAGATACGCAGTATTTT,CASSLVGLKTDTQYF